The following is a T cell receptor (beta chain) sequence with its context. Its antigen is unknown. The data belong to a study of cytomegalovirus exposure and HLA in healthy donors. Primers included in the PCR were 60 Vbeta and 13 Jbeta primers. The protocol was immunoSEQ multiplex PCR, while the TCRdb copy is restricted to in-frame clones and leaves out a portion. This table holds roughly 150,000 clones, 76% found once. Study-level findings and limits: TRBV6-2, TRBV6-3 and other indistinguishable V segments were excluded. Analysis was carried out at a later point, and it linked a missense DCLRE1C variant to TCR beta V- and J-gene trimming. Later analysis revealed greater clonal expansion in HLA-associated TCR beta chains than in equally common others.

Each donor was healthy, and each was a bone marrow donor. CDR1 is MNHNS, CDR2 SASEGT, per germline. V was trimmed by 1 base and J by 4 bases, leaving 10 bases between them. This CDR3 has 14 residues. Sequenced material: PBMCs. The chain links TRBV6-1 to TRBJ1-2, with no clear D. The TCR was taken from a male donor in good health and CMV-seronegative. The CDR3 spells CASSEGSAGYGYTF. DNA of the CDR3: TGTGCCAGCAGTGAAGGGTCAGCGGGCTATGGCTACACCTTC.